Listed below are T cell receptor beta chains from one sample, sequenced in a study of blood T cell repertoires in COVID-19. Some clones are missing from TCRdb's copy, which holds only in-frame ones; the method was immunoSEQ multiplex PCR. The table has 250,000 to 300,000 clones, roughly nine tenths seen once. Specimen: peripheral blood. The receptor source for this set is a woman under 40 with COVID-19, enrolled during active disease. CDR3s leave out the opening cysteine and the closing phenylalanine or tryptophan. Each record gives: clone size, J gene, V gene, CDR3 protein. Size is stated for part of the rows, as once, few or many counts, or as a class when the clone is expanded.

clone size: once; J gene: TRBJ2-3; V gene: TRBV7-2; CDR3 protein: ASSFSGGQGDTQY
clone size: few; J gene: TRBJ2-1; V gene: TRBV3-1/TRBV3-2; CDR3 protein: ASSPQGGYGEQF
clone size: NA; J gene: TRBJ2-5; V gene: TRBV2; CDR3 protein: ASSQQGWEETQY
clone size: few; J gene: TRBJ1-5; V gene: TRBV5-3; CDR3 protein: ARYHDRVVNQPQH
clone size: NA; J gene: TRBJ2-7; V gene: TRBV30; CDR3 protein: AWSLFSYEQY
clone size: NA; J gene: TRBJ1-1; V gene: TRBV4-2; CDR3 protein: ASSEGQPEAF
clone size: NA; J gene: TRBJ2-5; V gene: TRBV4-2; CDR3 protein: ASSQDHRTEGIETQY
clone size: NA; J gene: TRBJ2-7; V gene: TRBV21-1; CDR3 protein: ASSKLRSRGWEQY
clone size: NA; J gene: TRBJ2-5; V gene: TRBV4-2; CDR3 protein: ASSQEPTGGWAETQY
clone size: NA; J gene: TRBJ2-5; V gene: TRBV5-4; CDR3 protein: ASSPSGGGETQY
clone size: NA; J gene: TRBJ2-1; V gene: TRBV15; CDR3 protein: ATRPQRGYNEQF